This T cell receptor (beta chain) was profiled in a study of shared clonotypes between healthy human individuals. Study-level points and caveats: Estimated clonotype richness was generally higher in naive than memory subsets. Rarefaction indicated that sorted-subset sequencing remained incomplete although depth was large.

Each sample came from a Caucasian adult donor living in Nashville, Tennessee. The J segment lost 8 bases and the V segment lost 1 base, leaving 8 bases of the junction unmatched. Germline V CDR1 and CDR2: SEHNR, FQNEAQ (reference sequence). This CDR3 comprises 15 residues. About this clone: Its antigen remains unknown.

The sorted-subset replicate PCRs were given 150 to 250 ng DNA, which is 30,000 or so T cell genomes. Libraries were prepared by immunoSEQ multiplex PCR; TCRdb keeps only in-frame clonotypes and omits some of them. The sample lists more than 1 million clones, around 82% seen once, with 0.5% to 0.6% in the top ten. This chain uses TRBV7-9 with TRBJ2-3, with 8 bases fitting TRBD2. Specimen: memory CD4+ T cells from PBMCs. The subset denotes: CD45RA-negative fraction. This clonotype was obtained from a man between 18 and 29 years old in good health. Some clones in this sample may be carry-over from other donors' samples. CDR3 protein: CASSLEMAGGGTQYF. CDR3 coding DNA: TGTGCCAGCAGCTTAGAGATGGCGGGAGGCGGTACGCAGTATTTT. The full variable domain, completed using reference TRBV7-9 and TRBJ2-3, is DTGVSQNPRHKITKRGQNVTFRCDPISEHNRLYWYRQTLGQGPEFLTYFQNEAQLEKSRLLSDRFSAERPKGSFSTLEIQRTEQGDSAMYLCASSLEMAGGGTQYFGPGTRLTVL.